The clone carrying this TCR beta chain was counted a few times. Its antigen is not known. This sample is drawn from a study of CD8+ T cells in alopecia areata. The treatment is: oral pan-JAK inhibitor, 5-10 mg twice daily. Once RNA had been extracted, it was reverse transcribed into cDNA to act as the sequencing template. Assay used: immunoSEQ multiplex PCR; TCRdb lists only in-frame clones, some missing. This table has 150,000 to 200,000 clones, roughly three fifths appearing once. Study findings and constraints: Scalp clonality dropped significantly under tofacitinib, as did expanded CD8+ top-100 clones.

The CDR3 consists of 16 residues. V was clipped by 6 bases and J by 4 bases, with 19 bases between them. Germline values: CDR1 SGHTA, CDR2 FQGNSA. The sequence came from a human donor with alopecia areata. This rearrangement joins TRBV7-2 to TRBJ2-1, with D tentatively TRBD2 (7 bases). Sequenced here: CD8+ T cells sorted from blood, sampled at week 24, from a patient treated with tofacitinib. CDR3 amino acids: CASRRGGDRLYNEQFF. The CDR3 DNA reads TGTGCCAGCAGAAGGGGGGGCGACAGACTATACAATGAGCAGTTCTTC.